This TCR beta chain comes out of a study of cytomegalovirus exposure and HLA in healthy donors. Donors were nominally healthy when sampled, though unrecorded immune exposures were likely. 60 Vbeta and 13 Jbeta primers were used in PCR. Profiling relied on immunoSEQ multiplex PCR, and the TCRdb table lists in-frame clones only, not all of them. The profile shows tens of thousands of clones, 75% to 85% of them singletons. Trimming removed 6 bases at V and 9 bases at J, with 12 bases between. This CDR3 contains 11 residues. Germline V gene lookup returns CDR1 SQVTM and CDR2 ANQGSEA. This chain links TRBV29-1 with TRBJ2-1; a weak D match, TRBD1 (5 bases). The sequenced sample consisted of PBMCs. The sequence was collected from a man aged 25-45 years in good health and CMV-seronegative. CDR3 coding DNA: TGCAGCGTGCAAGGGGCTTTTGAGCAGTTCTTC. The encoded protein is CSVQGAFEQFF.